The entry that follows covers one T cell receptor beta chain sequence. The CDR3 extends over 14 amino acids. V was clipped by 5 bases and J by 3 bases, with 11 bases between them. Looked up from germline, CDR1 is MNHEY and CDR2 is SMNVEV (reference sequence). Sequenced by immunoSEQ multiplex PCR; TCRdb stores in-frame clones only, minus some. The sample lists 380,000 or so clones, 65% to 90% seen once, with 7.1% in the top ten. The data originate from a study of blood T cell repertoires in COVID-19. Patients from Seattle were sampled longitudinally, starting during active infection. The chain is built from TRBV27 and TRBJ1-5; D might be TRBD1 (6 bases). Sequenced sample: peripheral blood. This TCR was recovered from a woman aged 55-75 years with COVID-19, enrolled during active disease. The CDR3 nucleotides read TGTGCCAGCAGTCCGGGGGGCGTCAATCAGCCCCAGCATTTT. Its protein is CASSPGGVNQPQHF.